The sequence of this T cell receptor beta chain was determined in a study of patients with pleural tuberculosis. Regarding this clonotype: Sequence at one end of the junction differs from germline and may be a read error.

The CDR3 runs to 15 residues. In germline, CDR1 is SGHVS, CDR2 FNYEAQ. TCRdb reprocessed the reads via MiXCR and lists one record per CDR3 protein. The table lists about 50,000 distinct CDR3 sequences, around 6.7% of them singletons. This rearrangement joins TRBV7-6 to TRBJ2-2; 8 bases line up with TRBD2. The TCR was taken from a human donor with pleural tuberculosis. CDR3 protein: CASSLGTRNTGELFF. DNA of the CDR3: TGTGCTAGCAGCTTAGGGACTAGAAACACCGGGGAGCTGTTTTTT.